The clone carrying this TCR beta chain appeared many times. The entry originates in a study of T cells in Graves' hyperthyroidism and ophthalmopathy. Patients were excluded because of uncontrolled infection, other autoimmune disease, pregnancy or lactation. The CDR3 covers 15 residues. V was shortened by 8 bases and J by 0 bases, with 17 bases between the two germline ends. Per the germline V gene, CDR1 is MDHEN and CDR2 is SYDVKM. What was amplified from RNA transcripts were TCR beta CDR3 regions. A first-round RT-PCR of the TCR CDR3 used the HTBI primer set. MiXCR was run by TCRdb on the multiplex PCR reads, yielding one entry per CDR3 protein. The repertoire holds 560,000 or so distinct CDR3 sequences, with just under 20% as singletons.

Sequencing used blood. V and J are TRBV28 and TRBJ2-7, with D uncertain. This TCR came from a man aged 35-49 years with Graves' ophthalmopathy. The CDR3 DNA reads as TGTGCCAGCGTCCAACGTTGGGGTATCTCCTACGAGCAGTACTTC. Protein sequence: CASVQRWGISYEQYF.